This entry lists 25 T cell receptor beta chains sequenced from one sample in a study of blood T cells in healthy people across ages. Primed by a sample-barcoded 5' primer and a J-beta primer mix, a second PCR proceeded for about 6 to 12 cycles. TCRdb called the 5' RACE reads again in MiXCR, with one record for every CDR3 protein. Of around 1,900,000 distinct CDR3 sequences in the sample, roughly two fifths were seen once. The sequencing sample was made of blood. The origin of the receptors is a human donor in good health.

This clonotype was picked up a small number of times. This sequence joins TRBV9 and TRBJ1-4; D call uncertain. Germline loops: CDR1 SGDLS, CDR2 YYNGEE. V shed 4 bases and J shed 6 bases, with 16 bases lying between them. The CDR3 contains 15 residues. CDR3 sequence: CASSPGARPYEKLFF. The CDR3 nucleotides read TGTGCCAGCAGCCCGGGAGCAAGGCCCTATGAAAAACTGTTTTTT.

The chain has TRBV28 and TRBJ1-5, with D possibly being TRBD1 (5 bases). The V end lost 7 bases, the J end lost 5 bases, and 21 bases lay between the germline ends. Germline CDR1 is MDHEN and CDR2 is SYDVKM. This CDR3 region has 16 residues. The CDR3 reads CASIFGQGLNYQPQHF. The CDR3 DNA reads TGTGCCAGCATTTTTGGTCAGGGACTAAACTATCAGCCCCAGCATTTT.

This clonotype has just a few counts. V gene TRBV15 combines with J gene TRBJ1-2; D remains unclear. Germline V gives CDR1 LNHNV, CDR2 YYDKDF (reference sequence). The germline V and J ends were trimmed by 8 bases and 1 base, with 17 bases remaining between them. This CDR3 has 15 amino acids. The CDR3 DNA is TGTGCCACCTCGATAGGCCTCACCGGTAACTATGGCTACACCTTC. It encodes CATSIGLTGNYGYTF.

This clonotype was detected ten times or more. V gene TRBV10-3 combines with J gene TRBJ2-3; 7 bases align to TRBD2. The length of the CDR3 is 16 residues. J gave up 3 bases and V 2 bases, and 8 bases lay outside the gene matches. The germline gives CDR1 ENHRY, CDR2 SYGVKD. The CDR3 bases are TGTGCCATCAGTGAGCCGCGGGGGTTTGGGACAGATACGCAGTATTTT. Encoded protein: CAISEPRGFGTDTQYF.

The gene calls are TRBV24-1 and TRBJ1-2; 8 bases map to TRBD1. CDR3 length: 15 residues. With 3 bases clipped from V and 1 base from J, the junction kept 3 bases outside the gene matches. Germline values: CDR1 KGHDR, CDR2 SFDVKD. CDR3 sequence: CATSDPDRDNYGYTF. CDR3 DNA: TGTGCCACCAGTGATCCGGACAGGGATAACTATGGCTACACCTTC.

The V call is TRBV6-2 or TRBV6-3, the J call TRBJ1-1, with a tentative D call TRBD1 (6 bases). The CDR3 is 14 residues long. The V gene lost 6 bases and the J gene lost 5 bases, with 16 bases spanning the gap. Germline values: CDR1 MNHEY, CDR2 SVGEGT. The CDR3 nucleotides read TGTGCCAGCAGGGAGGAGGGGGACTATACTGAAGCTTTCTTT. Encoded protein: CASREEGDYTEAFF.

The rearrangement links TRBV12-3 or TRBV12-4 to TRBJ1-4, with D tentatively TRBD1 (5 bases). The CDR3 length is 14 residues. The V end was cut by 5 bases, the J end by 8 bases, with 15 bases between. The CDR3 DNA is TGTGCCAGCAGTAACTCAGGGTTTCAAGAAAAACTGTTTTTT. Translated: CASSNSGFQEKLFF.

The CDR3 region is CASSLQFTGTRGIWKYF. The CDR3, as DNA: TGCGCCAGCAGCCTTCAATTCACCGGGACGAGGGGTATCTGGAAGTACTTC. This chain links TRBV4-1 with TRBJ2-7; D might be TRBD1 or TRBD2, each matching 5 bases. Trimming shortened V by 4 bases and J by 11 bases, and 30 bases separated the two germline ends. There are 17 residues in the CDR3. Per the germline V gene, CDR1 is MGHRA and CDR2 is YSYEKL.

V and J are TRBV24-1 and TRBJ2-3; 10 nucleotides agree with TRBD2. Losses at the gene ends were 3 bases for V and 0 bases for J; bases not matched to a gene: 5. The CDR3 consists of 17 residues. The germline gives CDR1 KGHDR, CDR2 SFDVKD. The CDR3 DNA follows: TGTGCCACCAGTGATGACGTTAGCGGGGGGAGCACAGATACGCAGTATTTT. Encoded protein: CATSDDVSGGSTDTQYF.

This clonotype has just a few counts. The V and J genes are TRBV5-6 and TRBJ2-7; D is unresolved. The closer fit of TRBJ2-5 to the DNA end suggests the J call may be wrong. Germline lookup yields CDR1 SGHDT and CDR2 YYEEEE. CDR3 length: 15 amino acids. The DNA for the CDR3 is TGTGCCAGCAGCTTTTCTGACCTCCCAATAGAGACCCAGTACTTC. Translation gives CASSFSDLPIETQYF.

This clonotype occurred once. V usage is TRBV18 and J usage is TRBJ1-4; TRBD1 matches at 7 bases. Unmatched junction bases numbered 8, after V lost 6 bases and J lost 7 bases. Germline V gene lookup returns CDR1 KGHSH and CDR2 LQKENI. The CDR3 contains 14 residues. CDR3 DNA: TGTGCCAGCTCTCTACAGGGGTCCGTTGAAAAACTGTTTTTT. Protein product: CASSLQGSVEKLFF.

In DNA, the CDR3 is TGTGCCAGCAGTTTGAGAAGGGGGCGACGAGAGACCCAGTACTTC. It codes for CASSLRRGRRETQYF. The chain uses TRBV12-3 or TRBV12-4 and TRBJ2-5; 7 bases are shared with TRBD1. CDR3 length equals 15 residues. V was clipped by 3 bases and J by 4 bases; unmatched bases: 8.

The rearrangement uses TRBV29-1 and TRBJ2-7; TRBD2 is a possible D gene (5 bases). The DNA end is a closer match to TRBJ2-5, so the J assignment may be wrong. From germline, CDR1 is SQVTM and CDR2 ANQGSEA. This CDR3 is 13 amino acids long. The CDR3 reads CSVLSPQRETQYF. The DNA for the CDR3 is TGCAGCGTTCTATCACCACAGCGGGAGACCCAGTACTTC.

This clonotype appeared a single time. The chain uses TRBV20-1 and TRBJ1-5; 8 bases match TRBD1. This CDR3 is 14 amino acids long. J was trimmed by 7 bases and V by 1 base; bases with no gene match: 6. Germline lookup yields CDR1 DFQATT and CDR2 SNEGSKA (reference sequence). This CDR3 is CSARAGTGAQPQHF. For the CDR3, the DNA is TGCAGTGCTAGAGCCGGGACAGGTGCCCAGCCCCAGCATTTT.

This clonotype came up a few times. Germline and junction disagree at one end, which may indicate a read error. The chain joins TRBV7-7 to TRBJ2-1; tentatively, D is TRBD2 (5 bases). This CDR3 contains 16 residues. The germline V gene has CDR1 SSHAT and CDR2 FNYEAQ (reference sequence). In DNA form, the CDR3 reads TGTGCTAGCAGCTTGCTAGCTTCGTCCCCCTACAATGAGCAGTTCTTC. It specifies CASSLLASSPYNEQFF.

In its sample, this clonotype was seen a few times. This chain joins TRBV6-5 and TRBJ1-2; D is unresolved. Germline CDR1 MNHEY, CDR2 SVGAGI. CDR3 length equals 15 residues. Trimming left V 2 bases short and J 8 bases short, with 18 bases between. Here the CDR3 reads CASSYDGFGLRGYTF. The DNA of the CDR3 is TGTGCCAGCAGTTACGACGGGTTTGGCTTACGGGGCTACACCTTC.

This clonotype was recorded a few times. V and J are TRBV7-9 and TRBJ1-1; D may be TRBD1 (6 bases). V lost 6 bases and J 5 bases, leaving 13 bases between the germline ends. The germline CDR1 and CDR2 sequences are SEHNR and FQNEAQ (reference sequence). The CDR3 spans 13 residues. CDR3 residues: CASSWSGATEAFF. The CDR3 DNA is TGTGCCAGCAGTTGGTCAGGGGCTACTGAAGCTTTCTTT.

This clonotype was seen only a few times. V usage is TRBV12-5 and J usage is TRBJ2-7; 7 bases align to TRBD2. Trimming removed 0 bases from V and 1 base from J; junction bases left unmatched: 6. Germline CDR1 is LGHNT and CDR2 is FRNRAP. CDR3 length equals 16 residues. CDR3 coding DNA: TGTGCTAGTGGTTTGGTACTGGGGCGGGGGTCCTACGAGCAGTACTTC. Its translation: CASGLVLGRGSYEQYF.

For this clonotype: A clone one base away is much larger, so this may be a read error. The chain combines TRBV3-1 with TRBJ1-2, with 9 bases lining up with TRBD1. Per germline, CDR1 LGHDT and CDR2 YNNKEL (reference sequence). The CDR3 has 13 residues. The ends lost 4 bases at V and 10 bases at J; junction bases unmatched: 7. CDR3 amino acids: CASSPRTGEDYTF. CDR3 nucleotides: TGTGCCAGCAGCCCTAGGACAGGGGAAGACTACACCTTC.

The sample holds a few counts of this clonotype. The V call is TRBV2, the J call TRBJ1-2, with 9 bases lining up with TRBD1. CDR1 SNHLY and CDR2 FYNNEI come from the germline V gene. Unmatched junction bases numbered 11, after V lost 3 bases and J lost 6 bases. This CDR3 is built from 16 residues. The CDR3 region is CASSDLRQGVEDGYTF. The CDR3 coding sequence is TGTGCCAGCAGTGACCTCCGACAGGGGGTCGAGGATGGCTACACCTTC.

In this sample, this clonotype turned up a few times. The rearrangement joins TRBV9 to TRBJ2-5; unclear D gene. The length of the CDR3 is 13 residues. Germline V gene data show CDR1 as SGDLS and CDR2 as YYNGEE. V lost 0 bases, J lost 4 bases, and 7 bases lay in between. CDR3 nucleotides: TGTGCCAGCAGCGTAGGGCAGACAGAGACCCAGTACTTC. Its translation is CASSVGQTETQYF. Filled out from reference TRBV9 and TRBJ2-5, the complete variable domain reads DSGVTQTPKHLITATGQRVTLRCSPRSGDLSVYWYQQSLDQGLQFLIQYYNGEERAKGNILERFSAQQFPDLHSELNLSSLELGDSALYFCASSVGQTETQYFGPGTRLLVL.

This chain connects TRBV12-3 or TRBV12-4 to TRBJ1-4; D is possibly TRBD1 (6 bases). V shed 0 bases and J shed 7 bases, with 12 bases lying between them. The CDR3 loop spans 15 amino acids. This CDR3 is CASSLAEGGGEKLFF. Here the CDR3 DNA reads TGTGCCAGCAGTTTAGCCGAAGGGGGGGGTGAAAAACTGTTTTTT.

V usage is TRBV14 and J usage is TRBJ1-2; tentatively, D is TRBD1 (5 bases). The CDR3 extends over 14 amino acids. The V end was cut by 3 bases, the J end by 4 bases, with 12 bases between. In germline, CDR1 is SGHDN, CDR2 FVKESK. CDR3 amino acids: CASSQSDILYGYTF. The DNA for the CDR3 is TGTGCCAGCAGCCAGTCGGACATCCTCTATGGCTACACCTTC.

This clonotype was seen a few times. V is TRBV20-1 and J is TRBJ2-7; the D is unclear. Trimming removed 1 base at V and 0 bases at J, with 7 bases between. The CDR3 is 13 residues long. The V gene's germline CDR1 is DFQATT and CDR2 SNEGSKA (reference sequence). The CDR3 DNA reads TGCAGTGCTAGAGCCCCAGTCTCCTACGAGCAGTACTTC. Protein product: CSARAPVSYEQYF.

This clonotype was seen a few times. The V and J genes are TRBV7-2 and TRBJ1-4; D gene ambiguous. Germline CDR1 SGHTA, CDR2 FQGNSA. Trimming pared 3 bases from V and 7 bases from J, leaving 12 bases between. This CDR3 contains 14 residues. This CDR3 reads CASSFKGWAEKLFF. The CDR3 DNA follows: TGTGCCAGCAGCTTTAAGGGTTGGGCTGAAAAACTGTTTTTT.